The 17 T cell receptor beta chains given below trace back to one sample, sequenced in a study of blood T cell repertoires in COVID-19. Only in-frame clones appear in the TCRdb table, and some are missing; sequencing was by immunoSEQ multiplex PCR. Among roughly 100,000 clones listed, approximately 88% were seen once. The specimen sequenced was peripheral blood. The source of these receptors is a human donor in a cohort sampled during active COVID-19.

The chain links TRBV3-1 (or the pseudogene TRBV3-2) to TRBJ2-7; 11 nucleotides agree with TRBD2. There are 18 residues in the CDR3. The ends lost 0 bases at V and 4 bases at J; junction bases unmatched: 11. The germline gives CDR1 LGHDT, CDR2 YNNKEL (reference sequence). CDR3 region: CASSQEMVAGGPRYEQYF. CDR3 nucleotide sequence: TGTGCCAGCAGCCAAGAAATGGTAGCGGGAGGGCCACGGTACGAGCAGTACTTC.

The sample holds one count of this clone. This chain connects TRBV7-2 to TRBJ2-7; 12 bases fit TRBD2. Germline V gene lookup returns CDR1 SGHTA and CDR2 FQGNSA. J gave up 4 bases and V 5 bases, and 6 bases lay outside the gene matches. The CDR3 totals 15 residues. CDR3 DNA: TGTGCCAGCAGCCCCCCTAGCGGGGGGGCTTACGAGCAGTACTTC. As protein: CASSPPSGGAYEQYF.

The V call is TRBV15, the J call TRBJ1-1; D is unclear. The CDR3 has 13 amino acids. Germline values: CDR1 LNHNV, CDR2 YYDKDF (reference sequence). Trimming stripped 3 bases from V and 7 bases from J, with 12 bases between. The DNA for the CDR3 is TGTGCCACCAGCAGGACCCCCCGGGATGAAGCTTTCTTT. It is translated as CATSRTPRDEAFF. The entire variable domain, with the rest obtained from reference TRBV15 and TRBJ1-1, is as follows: DAMVIQNPRYQVTQFGKPVTLSCSQTLNHNVMYWYQQKSSQAPKLLFHYYDKDFNNEADTPDNFQSRRPNTSFCFLDIRSPGLGDTAMYLCATSRTPRDEAFFGQGTRLTVV.

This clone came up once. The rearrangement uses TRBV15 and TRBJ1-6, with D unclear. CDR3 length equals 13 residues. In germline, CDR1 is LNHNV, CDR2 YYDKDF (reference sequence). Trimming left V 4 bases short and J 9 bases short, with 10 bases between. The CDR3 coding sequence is TGTGCCACCAGCAAAGGAAGGAGTTCACCCCTCCACTTT. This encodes CATSKGRSSPLHF.

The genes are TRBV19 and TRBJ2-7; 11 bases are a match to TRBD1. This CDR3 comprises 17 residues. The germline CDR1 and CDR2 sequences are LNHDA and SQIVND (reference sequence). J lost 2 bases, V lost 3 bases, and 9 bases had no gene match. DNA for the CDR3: TGTGCCAGTAGTATCGCGGACAGGGGGCTTTCCCCCTACGAGCAGTACTTC. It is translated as CASSIADRGLSPYEQYF.

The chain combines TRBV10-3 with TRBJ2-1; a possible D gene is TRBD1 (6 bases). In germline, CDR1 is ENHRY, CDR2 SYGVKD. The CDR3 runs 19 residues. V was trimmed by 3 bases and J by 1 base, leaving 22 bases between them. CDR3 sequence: CAISDEIYRVRSSYNEQFF. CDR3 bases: TGTGCCATCAGTGACGAAATTTACAGGGTACGTAGTTCCTACAATGAGCAGTTCTTC.

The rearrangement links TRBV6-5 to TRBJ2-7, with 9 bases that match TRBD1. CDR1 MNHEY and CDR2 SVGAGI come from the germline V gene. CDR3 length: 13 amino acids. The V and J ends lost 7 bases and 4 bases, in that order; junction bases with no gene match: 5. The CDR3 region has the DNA TGTGCCAGCATGGGACAGGGTTCGTACGAGCAGTACTTC. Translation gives CASMGQGSYEQYF.

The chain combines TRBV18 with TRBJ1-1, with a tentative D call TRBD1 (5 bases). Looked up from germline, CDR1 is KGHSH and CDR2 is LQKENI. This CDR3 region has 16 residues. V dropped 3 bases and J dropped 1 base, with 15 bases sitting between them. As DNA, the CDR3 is TGTGCCAGCTCACCCACTGGGGCCACCACGAACACTGAAGCTTTCTTT. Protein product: CASSPTGATTNTEAFF.

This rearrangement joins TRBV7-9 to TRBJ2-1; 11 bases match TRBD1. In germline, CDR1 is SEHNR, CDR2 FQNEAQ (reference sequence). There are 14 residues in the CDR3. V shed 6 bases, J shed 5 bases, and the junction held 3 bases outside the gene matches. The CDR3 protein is CASRGQGGNNEQFF. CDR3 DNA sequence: TGTGCCAGCAGGGGACAGGGGGGTAACAATGAGCAGTTCTTC.

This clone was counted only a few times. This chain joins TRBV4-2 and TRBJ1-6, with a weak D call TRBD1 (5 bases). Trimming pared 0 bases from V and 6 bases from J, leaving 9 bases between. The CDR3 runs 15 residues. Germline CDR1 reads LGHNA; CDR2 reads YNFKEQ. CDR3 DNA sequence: TGTGCCAGCAGCCAAGAAGGGGCCTTTAATTCACCCCTCCACTTT. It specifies CASSQEGAFNSPLHF.

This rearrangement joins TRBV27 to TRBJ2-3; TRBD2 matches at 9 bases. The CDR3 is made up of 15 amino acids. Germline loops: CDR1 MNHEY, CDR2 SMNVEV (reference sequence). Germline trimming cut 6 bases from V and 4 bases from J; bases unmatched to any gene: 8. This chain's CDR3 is CASSRSGRGPDTQYF. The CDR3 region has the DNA TGTGCCAGCAGCCGTAGCGGGAGAGGTCCAGATACGCAGTATTTT.

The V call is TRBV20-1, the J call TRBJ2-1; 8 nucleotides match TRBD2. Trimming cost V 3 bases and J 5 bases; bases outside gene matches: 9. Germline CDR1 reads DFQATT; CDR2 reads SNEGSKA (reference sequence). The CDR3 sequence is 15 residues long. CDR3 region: CSASDGGGRHNEQFF. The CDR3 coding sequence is TGCAGTGCTAGTGACGGCGGGGGGCGACACAATGAGCAGTTCTTC.

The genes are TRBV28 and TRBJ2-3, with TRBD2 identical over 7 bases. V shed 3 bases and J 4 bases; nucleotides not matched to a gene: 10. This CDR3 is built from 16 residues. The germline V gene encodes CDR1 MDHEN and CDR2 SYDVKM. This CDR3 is CASSFLGGSGPDTQYF. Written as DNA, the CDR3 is TGTGCCAGCAGTTTCCTTGGCGGGAGTGGGCCAGATACGCAGTATTTT.

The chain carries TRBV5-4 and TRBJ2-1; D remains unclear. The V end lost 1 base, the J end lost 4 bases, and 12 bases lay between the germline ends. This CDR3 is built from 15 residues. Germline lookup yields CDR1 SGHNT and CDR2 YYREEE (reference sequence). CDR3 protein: CASSLSGPRYNEQFF. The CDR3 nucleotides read TGTGCCAGCAGCTTGTCTGGGCCTCGGTACAATGAGCAGTTCTTC.

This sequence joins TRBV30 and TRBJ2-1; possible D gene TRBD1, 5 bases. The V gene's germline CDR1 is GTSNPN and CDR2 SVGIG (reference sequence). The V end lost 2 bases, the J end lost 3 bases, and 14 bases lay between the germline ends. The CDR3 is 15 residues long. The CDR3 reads CAWSLLLGVYNEQFF. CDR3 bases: TGTGCCTGGAGTCTCCTATTAGGGGTCTACAATGAGCAGTTCTTC.

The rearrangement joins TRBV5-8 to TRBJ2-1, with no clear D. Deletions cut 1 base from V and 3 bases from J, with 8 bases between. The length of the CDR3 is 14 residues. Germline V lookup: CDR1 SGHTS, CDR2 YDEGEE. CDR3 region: CASSLKYSYNEQFF. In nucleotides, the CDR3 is TGTGCCAGCAGCTTGAAATACAGCTACAATGAGCAGTTCTTC.

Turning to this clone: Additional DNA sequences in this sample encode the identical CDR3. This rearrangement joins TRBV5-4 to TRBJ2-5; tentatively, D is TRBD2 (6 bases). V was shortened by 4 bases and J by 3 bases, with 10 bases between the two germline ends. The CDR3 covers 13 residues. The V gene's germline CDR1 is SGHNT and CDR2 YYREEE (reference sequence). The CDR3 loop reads CASSPTSEETQYF. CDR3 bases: TGTGCCAGCAGCCCGACTAGTGAAGAGACCCAGTACTTC.